This T cell receptor beta chain was documented in a study of blood T cell repertoires in COVID-19. Repertoires were generated with immunoSEQ multiplex PCR, while TCRdb's copy carries only in-frame clones and drops some. The sample lists tens of thousands of clones, 84% occurring once. The germline V gene encodes CDR1 SGHVS and CDR2 FQNEAQ. V lost 5 bases, J lost 2 bases, and 15 bases lay in between. The CDR3 contains 16 residues. The chain joins TRBV7-8 to TRBJ1-4; no clear D gene. The source material was peripheral blood. The sequence came from a man in his sixties with acute or convalescent COVID-19. The CDR3 DNA sequence: TGTGCCAGCAGCCCCGTAGATCCGACTACTAATGAAAAACTGTTTTTT. Encoded protein: CASSPVDPTTNEKLFF.